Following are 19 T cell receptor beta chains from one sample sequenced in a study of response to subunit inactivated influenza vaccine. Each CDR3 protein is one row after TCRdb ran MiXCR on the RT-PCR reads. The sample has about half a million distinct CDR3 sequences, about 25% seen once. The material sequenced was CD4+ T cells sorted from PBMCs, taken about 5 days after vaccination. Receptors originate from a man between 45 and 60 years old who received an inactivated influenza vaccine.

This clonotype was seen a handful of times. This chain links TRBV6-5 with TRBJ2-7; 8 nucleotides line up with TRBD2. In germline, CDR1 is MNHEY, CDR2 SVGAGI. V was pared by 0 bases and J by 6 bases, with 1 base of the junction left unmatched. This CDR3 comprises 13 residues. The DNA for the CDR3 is TGTGCCAGCAGTTACTCAGCGGGAGCCGAGCAGTACTTC. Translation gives CASSYSAGAEQYF.

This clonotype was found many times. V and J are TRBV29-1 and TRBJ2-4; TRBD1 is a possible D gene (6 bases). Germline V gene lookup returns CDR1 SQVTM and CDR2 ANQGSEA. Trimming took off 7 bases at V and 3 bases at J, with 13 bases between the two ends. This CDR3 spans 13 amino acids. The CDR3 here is CSAGQSFKNIQYF. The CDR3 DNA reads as TGCAGCGCAGGACAGTCGTTCAAAAACATTCAGTACTTC. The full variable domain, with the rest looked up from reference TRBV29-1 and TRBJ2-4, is SAVISQKPSRDICQRGTSLTIQCQVDSQVTMMFWYRQQPGQSLTLIATANQGSEATYESGFVIDKFPISRPNLTFSTLTVSNMSPEDSSIYLCSAGQSFKNIQYFGAGTRLSVL.

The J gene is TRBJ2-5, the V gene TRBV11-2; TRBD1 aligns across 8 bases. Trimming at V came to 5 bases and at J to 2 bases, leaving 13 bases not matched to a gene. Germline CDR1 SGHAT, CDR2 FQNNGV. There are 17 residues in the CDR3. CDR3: CASSESRTGRIQETQYF. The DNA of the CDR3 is TGTGCCAGCAGCGAATCCCGGACAGGGCGGATACAAGAGACCCAGTACTTC. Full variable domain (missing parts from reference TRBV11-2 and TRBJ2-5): EAGVAQSPRYKIIEKRQSVAFWCNPISGHATLYWYQQILGQGPKLLIQFQNNGVVDDSQLPKDRFSAERLKGVDSTLKIQPAKLEDSAVYLCASSESRTGRIQETQYFGPGTRLLVL.

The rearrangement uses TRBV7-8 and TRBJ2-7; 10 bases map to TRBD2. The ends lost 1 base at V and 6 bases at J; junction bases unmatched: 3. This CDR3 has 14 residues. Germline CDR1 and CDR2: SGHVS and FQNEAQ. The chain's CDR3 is CASSLVGLASEQYF. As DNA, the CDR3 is TGTGCCAGCAGCTTAGTGGGACTAGCGTCCGAGCAGTACTTC.

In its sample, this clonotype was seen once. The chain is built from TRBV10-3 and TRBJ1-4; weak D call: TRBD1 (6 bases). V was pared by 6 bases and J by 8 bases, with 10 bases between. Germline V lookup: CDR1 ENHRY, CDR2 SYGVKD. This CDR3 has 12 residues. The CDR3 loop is CAISARGEKLFF. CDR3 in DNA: TGTGCCATCAGCGCTAGGGGGGAAAAACTGTTTTTT.

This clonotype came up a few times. The CDR3 is CSVDPSGYKTQYF. The CDR3 DNA reads TGCAGCGTTGACCCTAGCGGATATAAGACCCAGTACTTC. The gene calls are TRBV29-1 and TRBJ2-5; TRBD2 agrees at 7 bases. This CDR3 comprises 13 residues. After removal of 3 bases from V and 6 bases from J, the junction contained 7 bases not matched to a gene. Germline loops: CDR1 SQVTM, CDR2 ANQGSEA.

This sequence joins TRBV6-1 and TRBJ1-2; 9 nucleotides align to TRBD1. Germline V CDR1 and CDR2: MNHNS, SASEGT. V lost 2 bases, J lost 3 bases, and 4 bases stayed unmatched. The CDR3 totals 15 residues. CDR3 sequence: CASSERGQGDYGYTF. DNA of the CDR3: TGTGCCAGCAGTGAAAGGGGACAGGGAGACTATGGCTACACCTTC.

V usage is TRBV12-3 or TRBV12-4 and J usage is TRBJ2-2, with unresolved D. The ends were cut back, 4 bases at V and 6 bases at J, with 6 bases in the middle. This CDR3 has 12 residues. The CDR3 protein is CASSSAPGELFF. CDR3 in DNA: TGTGCCAGCAGTTCCGCCCCCGGGGAGCTGTTTTTT.

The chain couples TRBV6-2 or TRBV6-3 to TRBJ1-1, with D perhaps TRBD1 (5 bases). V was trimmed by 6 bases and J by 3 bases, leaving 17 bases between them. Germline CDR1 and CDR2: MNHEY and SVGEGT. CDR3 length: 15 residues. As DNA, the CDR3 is TGTGCCAGCAGCCCATACACAGGAGGATACACTGAAGCTTTCTTT. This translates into CASSPYTGGYTEAFF.

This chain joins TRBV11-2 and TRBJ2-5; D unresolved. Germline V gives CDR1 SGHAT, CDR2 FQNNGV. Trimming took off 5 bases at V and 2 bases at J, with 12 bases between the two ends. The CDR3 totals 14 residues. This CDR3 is CASSRMAVQETQYF. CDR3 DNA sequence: TGTGCCAGCAGCCGCATGGCGGTTCAAGAGACCCAGTACTTC.

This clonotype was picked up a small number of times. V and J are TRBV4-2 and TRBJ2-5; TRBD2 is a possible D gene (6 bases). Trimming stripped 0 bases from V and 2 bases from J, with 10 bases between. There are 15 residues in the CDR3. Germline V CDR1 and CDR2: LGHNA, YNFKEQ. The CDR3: CASSQDWRVQETQYF. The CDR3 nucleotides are TGTGCCAGCAGCCAAGATTGGAGGGTGCAAGAGACCCAGTACTTC.

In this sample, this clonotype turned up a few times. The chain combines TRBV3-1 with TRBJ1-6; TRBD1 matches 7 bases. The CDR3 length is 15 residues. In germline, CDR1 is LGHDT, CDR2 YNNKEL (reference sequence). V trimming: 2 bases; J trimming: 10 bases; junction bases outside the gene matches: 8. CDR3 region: CASSQTGTAGSPLHF. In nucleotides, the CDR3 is TGTGCCAGCAGCCAAACTGGGACAGCGGGCTCACCCCTCCACTTT.

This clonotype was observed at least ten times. DNA of the CDR3: TGCATCATCCGGGACAGGGGGCTTGGCTACACCTTC. Protein product: CIIRDRGLGYTF. The gene calls are TRBV20-1 and TRBJ1-2; 12 bases fit TRBD1. The CDR3 has 12 residues. Germline CDR1 and CDR2: DFQATT and SNEGSKA (reference sequence).

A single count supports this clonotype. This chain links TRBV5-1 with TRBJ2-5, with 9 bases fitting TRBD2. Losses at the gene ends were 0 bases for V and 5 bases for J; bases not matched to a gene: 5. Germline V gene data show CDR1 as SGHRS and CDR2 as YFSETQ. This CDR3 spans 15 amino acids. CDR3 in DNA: TGCGCCAGCAGCTTGGCCGGACTAGCGTTCGAGACCCAGTACTTC. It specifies CASSLAGLAFETQYF.

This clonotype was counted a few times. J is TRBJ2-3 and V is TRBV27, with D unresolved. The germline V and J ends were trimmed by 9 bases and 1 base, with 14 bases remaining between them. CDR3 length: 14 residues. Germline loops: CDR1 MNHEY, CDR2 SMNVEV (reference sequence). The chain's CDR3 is CASRIGGRTDTQYF. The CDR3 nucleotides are TGTGCCAGTCGGATTGGCGGACGCACAGATACGCAGTATTTT.

CDR3 in amino acids: CASSLGVRGNSPLHF. In DNA form, the CDR3 reads TGCGCCAGCAGCCTGGGGGTCAGGGGTAATTCACCCCTCCACTTT. The V and J genes are TRBV5-1 and TRBJ1-6; possibly TRBD1 for D (6 bases). The CDR3 length is 15 residues. V gave up 4 bases and J gave up 6 bases, with 14 bases separating them. Germline lookup yields CDR1 SGHRS and CDR2 YFSETQ.

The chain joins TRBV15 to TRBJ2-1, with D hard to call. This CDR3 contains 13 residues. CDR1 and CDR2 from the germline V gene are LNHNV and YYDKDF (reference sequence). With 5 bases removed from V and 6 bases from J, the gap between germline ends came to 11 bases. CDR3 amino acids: CATSQKTINEQFF. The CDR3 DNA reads TGTGCCACCAGCCAAAAAACTATCAATGAGCAGTTCTTC.

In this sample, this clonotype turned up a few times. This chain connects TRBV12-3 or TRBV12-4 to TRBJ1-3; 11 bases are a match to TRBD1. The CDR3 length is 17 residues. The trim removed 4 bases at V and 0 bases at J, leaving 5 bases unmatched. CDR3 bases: TGTGCCAGCAGTTCGGACAGGGGGCTTGTCTCTGGAAACACCATATATTTT. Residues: CASSSDRGLVSGNTIYF.

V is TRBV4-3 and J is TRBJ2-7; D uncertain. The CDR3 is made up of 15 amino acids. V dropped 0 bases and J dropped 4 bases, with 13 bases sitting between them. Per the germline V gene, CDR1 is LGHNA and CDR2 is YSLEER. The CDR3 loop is CASSQEPGGGYEQYF. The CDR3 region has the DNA TGCGCCAGCAGCCAAGAACCAGGTGGTGGGTACGAGCAGTACTTC.